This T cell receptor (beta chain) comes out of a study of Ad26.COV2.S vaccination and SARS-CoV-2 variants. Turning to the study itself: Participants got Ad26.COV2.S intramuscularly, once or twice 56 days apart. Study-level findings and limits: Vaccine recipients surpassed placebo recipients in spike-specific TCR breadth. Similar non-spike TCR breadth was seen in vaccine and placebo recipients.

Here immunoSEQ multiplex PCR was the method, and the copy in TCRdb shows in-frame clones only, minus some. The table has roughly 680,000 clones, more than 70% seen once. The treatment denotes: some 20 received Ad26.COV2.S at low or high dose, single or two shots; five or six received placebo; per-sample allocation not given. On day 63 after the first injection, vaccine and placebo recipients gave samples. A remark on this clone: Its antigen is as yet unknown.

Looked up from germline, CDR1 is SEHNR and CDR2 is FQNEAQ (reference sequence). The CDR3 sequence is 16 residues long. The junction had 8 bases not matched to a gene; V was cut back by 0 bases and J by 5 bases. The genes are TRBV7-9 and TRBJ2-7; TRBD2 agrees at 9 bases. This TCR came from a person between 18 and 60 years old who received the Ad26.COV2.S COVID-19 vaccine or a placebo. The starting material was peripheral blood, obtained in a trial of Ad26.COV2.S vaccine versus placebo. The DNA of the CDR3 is TGTGCCAGCAGCTTAGCGCTCCTAGCGGGGCGGGACGAGCAGTACTTC. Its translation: CASSLALLAGRDEQYF.